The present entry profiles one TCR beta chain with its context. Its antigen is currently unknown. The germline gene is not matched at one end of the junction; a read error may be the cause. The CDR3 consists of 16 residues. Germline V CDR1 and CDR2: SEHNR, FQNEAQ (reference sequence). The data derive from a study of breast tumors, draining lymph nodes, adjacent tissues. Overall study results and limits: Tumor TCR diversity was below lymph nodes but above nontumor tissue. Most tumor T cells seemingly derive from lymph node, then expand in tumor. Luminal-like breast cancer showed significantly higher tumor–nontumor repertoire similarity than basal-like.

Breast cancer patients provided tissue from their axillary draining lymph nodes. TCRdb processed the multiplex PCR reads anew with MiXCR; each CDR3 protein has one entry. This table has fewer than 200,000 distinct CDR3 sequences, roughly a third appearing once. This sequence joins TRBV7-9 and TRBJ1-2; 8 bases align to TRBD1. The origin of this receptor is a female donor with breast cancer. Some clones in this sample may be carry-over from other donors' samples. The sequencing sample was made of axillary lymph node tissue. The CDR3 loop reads CASSQVVTGGIGGHTF. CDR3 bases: TGTGCCAGCAGCCAAGTGGTAACAGGGGGAATAGGTGGCCACACCTTC.